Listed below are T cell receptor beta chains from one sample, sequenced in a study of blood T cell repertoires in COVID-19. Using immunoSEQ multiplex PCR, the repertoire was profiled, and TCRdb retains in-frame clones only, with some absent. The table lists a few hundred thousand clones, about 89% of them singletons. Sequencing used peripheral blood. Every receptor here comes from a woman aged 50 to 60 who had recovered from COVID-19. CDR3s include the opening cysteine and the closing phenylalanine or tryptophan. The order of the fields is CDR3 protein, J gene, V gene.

CDR3aa: CAWNEGLTLRNEKLFF; j_gene: TRBJ1-4; v_gene: TRBV30
CDR3aa: CASSPTYSGREETQYF; j_gene: TRBJ2-5; v_gene: TRBV7-2
CDR3aa: CASSKNRARSYNEQFF; j_gene: TRBJ2-1; v_gene: TRBV7-3
CDR3aa: CSVGEGYF; j_gene: TRBJ1-3; v_gene: TRBV29-1
CDR3aa: CASSPTGGYNQPQHF; j_gene: TRBJ1-5; v_gene: TRBV18
CDR3aa: CASISGTGRQEQYF; j_gene: TRBJ2-7; v_gene: TRBV7-9
CDR3aa: CASSQGEWYEQYF; j_gene: TRBJ2-7; v_gene: TRBV3-1/TRBV3-2
CDR3aa: CASKQGAGELFF; j_gene: TRBJ2-2; v_gene: TRBV19
CDR3aa: CASSPTGDAQPQHF; j_gene: TRBJ1-5; v_gene: TRBV28
CDR3aa: CASSGENLQYF; j_gene: TRBJ2-7; v_gene: TRBV13
CDR3aa: CASSPGLASTDTQYF; j_gene: TRBJ2-3; v_gene: TRBV4-1
CDR3aa: CATSRVIAGVTDTQYF; j_gene: TRBJ2-3; v_gene: TRBV15
CDR3aa: CASSRQTSGNVGPGELFF; j_gene: TRBJ2-2; v_gene: TRBV11-2